What follows describes a single T cell receptor (beta chain). The assay was immunoSEQ multiplex PCR, and TCRdb's table has in-frame clones only and misses some. The sample consists of roughly 59,000 clones, roughly four fifths of them appearing once. This entry is derived from a study of OX40 agonist ivuxolimab in advanced cancers. Turning to the study itself: Dose-escalation patients had hepatocellular carcinoma, melanoma, renal cell or head and neck cancer.

Germline-derived CDR1 and CDR2 are KGHSH and LQKENI. Trimming removed 6 bases at V and 3 bases at J, with 11 bases between. The CDR3 is 14 residues long. The sequencing used CD4+ or CD8+ T cells sorted from blood, collected in a trial of the OX40 agonist ivuxolimab. The source of this sequence is an adult with an advanced solid tumor such as melanoma, head and neck, liver or kidney cancer. The chain couples TRBV18 to TRBJ2-2; D gene ambiguous. The CDR3 nucleotides are TGTGCCAGCTCCCGAAATCAATACACCGGGGAGCTGTTTTTT. Translating it yields CASSRNQYTGELFF.